This note documents a single TCR beta chain sequence. The data were taken from a study of regulatory T cells in long-lasting Graves disease. Arm-PCR of CDR3 regions and iRepertoire HTBI primers were used to build TCR beta libraries. Each CDR3 protein is one row after TCRdb ran MiXCR on the multiplex PCR reads. This table holds roughly 610,000 distinct CDR3 sequences, around 17% found once. The germline V gene encodes CDR1 SGDLS and CDR2 YYNGEE. The CDR3 loop spans 14 amino acids. V was cut by 3 bases and J by 6 bases, with 14 bases left in between. The time point here: newly diagnosed GD, antithyroid drugs for less than 3 months. Extracted PBMC RNA gave rise to the TCR library. The same data also went into a second study, on T cells in Graves' hyperthyroidism and ophthalmopathy.

This clonotype originated in a woman aged 25-40 years with Graves disease. V is TRBV9 and J is TRBJ2-3, with D tentatively TRBD1 or TRBD2 (6 bases each). The material was peripheral blood mononuclear cells (PBMCs), obtained at new diagnosis, from a patient treated with antithyroid drugs. CDR3 sequence reads: CASSASRRGDTQYF. The DNA for the CDR3 is TGTGCCAGCAGCGCATCCCGGAGGGGGGATACGCAGTATTTT.